The 9 T cell receptor beta chains listed next were all sequenced from one sample in a study of shared clonotypes between healthy human individuals. The naive CD8 subset, CD45RO-negative cells positively selected for CCR7, excluded terminally differentiated effector memory CD45RA+ cells. TCRdb's copy holds only in-frame clones and misses some; the assay was immunoSEQ multiplex PCR. The sample lists 2 million or so clones; roughly 95% were seen once. Sequenced sample: naive CD8+ T cells sorted from blood. Source of these receptors: a young man in good health.

The chain links TRBV19 to TRBJ1-1, with 9 bases lining up with TRBD1. Germline V gives CDR1 LNHDA, CDR2 SQIVND (reference sequence). With 5 bases clipped from V and 4 bases from J, the junction kept 5 bases outside the gene matches. The CDR3 sequence is 14 residues long. CDR3 bases: TGTGCCAGTAGTGTGACAGGGGGGATCACTGAAGCTTTCTTT. As protein: CASSVTGGITEAFF.

CDR3 loop: CASSQDLEGSYNSPLHF. The CDR3 DNA follows: TGCGCCAGCAGCCAAGATCTGGAGGGGTCCTATAATTCACCCCTCCACTTT. The V gene is TRBV4-3, the J gene TRBJ1-6; D possibly corresponds to TRBD1 (5 bases). Germline CDR1 LGHNA, CDR2 YSLEER. Deletions cut 0 bases from V and 1 base from J, with 10 bases between. The CDR3 has 17 amino acids.

With regard to this clone: Other DNA sequences from this sample encode an identical CDR3 as well. The chain uses TRBV7-9 and TRBJ1-1; D is uncertain. Germline loops: CDR1 SEHNR, CDR2 FQNEAQ (reference sequence). V was pared by 1 base and J by 0 bases, with 6 bases between. This CDR3 is 14 amino acids long. The CDR3 spells CASSLGELNTEAFF. Here the CDR3 DNA reads TGTGCCAGCAGCTTAGGAGAGTTGAACACTGAAGCTTTCTTT. Full variable domain (remainder filled in from reference TRBV7-9 and TRBJ1-1): DTGVSQNPRHKITKRGQNVTFRCDPISEHNRLYWYRQTLGQGPEFLTYFQNEAQLEKSRLLSDRFSAERPKGSFSTLEIQRTEQGDSAMYLCASSLGELNTEAFFGQGTRLTVV.

The rearrangement joins TRBV10-3 to TRBJ2-1; 14 bases map to TRBD2. The germline gives CDR1 ENHRY, CDR2 SYGVKD. Trimming took 4 bases from V and 8 from J; bases not matched to a gene: 4. This CDR3 has 15 amino acids. CDR3 DNA: TGTGCCATCAGTGGACTAGCGGGGGGGGTCGATGAGCAGTTCTTC. The encoded protein is CAISGLAGGVDEQFF.

This clone was counted once. The genes are TRBV4-1 and TRBJ2-7; D is uncertain. Germline V gene sequence: CDR1 MGHRA, CDR2 YSYEKL. The CDR3 has 13 amino acids. V was shortened by 2 bases and J by 3 bases, with 8 bases between the two germline ends. CDR3 nucleotide sequence: TGCGCCAGCAGCCAAACAGAGTTCTACGAGCAGTACTTC. Its protein is CASSQTEFYEQYF.

The chain employs TRBV10-3 and TRBJ2-7; D tentatively fits TRBD1 or TRBD2 (5 bases each). Germline CDR1 ENHRY, CDR2 SYGVKD. Trimming pared 0 bases from V and 1 base from J, leaving 10 bases between. The CDR3 extends over 15 amino acids. The CDR3, as DNA: TGTGCCATCAGTGAGTCGACGGGACCGTCCTACGAGCAGTACTTC. This encodes CAISESTGPSYEQYF.

CDR3 protein: CASSQLFGLREMYEQYF. CDR3 bases: TGCGCCAGCAGCCAACTCTTTGGCCTCCGGGAGATGTACGAGCAGTACTTC. The chain recombines TRBV4-1 with TRBJ2-7, with D tentatively TRBD2 (6 bases). In germline, CDR1 is MGHRA, CDR2 YSYEKL. CDR3 size: 17 residues. The V gene lost 2 bases and the J gene lost 4 bases, with 21 bases spanning the gap.

V is TRBV10-1 and J is TRBJ2-5, with 8 nucleotides matching TRBD2. The CDR3 is 15 amino acids. In germline, CDR1 is WNHNN, CDR2 SYGVQD (reference sequence). V dropped 0 bases and J dropped 5; count of bases not matched to a gene: 5. The CDR3 DNA is TGCGCCAGCAGTGAGTCCCGGGGGGGCCCGGAGACCCAGTACTTC. As protein: CASSESRGGPETQYF.

This chain links TRBV7-9 with TRBJ2-7; 11 positions match TRBD2. Germline V gives CDR1 SEHNR, CDR2 FQNEAQ (reference sequence). Unmatched junction bases numbered 9, after V lost 5 bases and J lost 6 bases. This CDR3 has 15 residues. CDR3 sequence: CASSKLAGGKVEQYF. In DNA, the CDR3 is TGTGCCAGCAGCAAGCTAGCGGGAGGAAAAGTCGAGCAGTACTTC.